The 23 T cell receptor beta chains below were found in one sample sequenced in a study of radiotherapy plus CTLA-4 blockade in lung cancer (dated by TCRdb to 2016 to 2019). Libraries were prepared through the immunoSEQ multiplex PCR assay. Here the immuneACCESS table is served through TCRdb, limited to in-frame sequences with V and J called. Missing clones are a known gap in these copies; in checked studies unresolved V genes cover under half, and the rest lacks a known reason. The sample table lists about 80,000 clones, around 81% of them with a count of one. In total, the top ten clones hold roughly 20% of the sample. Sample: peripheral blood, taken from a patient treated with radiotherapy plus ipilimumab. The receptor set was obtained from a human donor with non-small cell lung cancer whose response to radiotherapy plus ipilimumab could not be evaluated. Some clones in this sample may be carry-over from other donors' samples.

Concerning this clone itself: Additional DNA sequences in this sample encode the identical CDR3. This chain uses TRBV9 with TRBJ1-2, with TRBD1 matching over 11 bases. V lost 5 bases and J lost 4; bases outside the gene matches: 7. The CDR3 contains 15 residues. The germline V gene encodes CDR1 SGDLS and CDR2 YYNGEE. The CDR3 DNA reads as TGTGCCAGCAGTAGTCCCGGGACAGGGGGCTATGGCTACACCTTC. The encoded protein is CASSSPGTGGYGYTF. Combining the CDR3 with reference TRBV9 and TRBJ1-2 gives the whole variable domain DSGVTQTPKHLITATGQRVTLRCSPRSGDLSVYWYQQSLDQGLQFLIQYYNGEERAKGNILERFSAQQFPDLHSELNLSSLELGDSALYFCASSSPGTGGYGYTFGSGTRLTVV.

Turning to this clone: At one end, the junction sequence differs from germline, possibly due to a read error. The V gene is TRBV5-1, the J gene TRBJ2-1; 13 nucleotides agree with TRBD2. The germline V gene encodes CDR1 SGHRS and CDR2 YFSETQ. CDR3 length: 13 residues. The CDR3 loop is CASSSVTSGGAIF. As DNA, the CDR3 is TGCGCCAGCAGCTCCGTAACTAGCGGGGGGGCCATCTTC.

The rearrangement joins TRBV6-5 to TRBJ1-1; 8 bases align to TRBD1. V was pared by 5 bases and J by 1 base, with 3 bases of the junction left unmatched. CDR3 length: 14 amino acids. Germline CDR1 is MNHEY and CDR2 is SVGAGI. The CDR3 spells CASSDGTGNTEAFF. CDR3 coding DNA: TGTGCCAGCAGTGATGGGACAGGGAACACTGAAGCTTTCTTT.

The chain's CDR3 is CASSVGGGAYEQYF. CDR3 DNA: TGTGCCAGCAGCGTAGGGGGCGGGGCCTACGAGCAGTACTTC. The chain recombines TRBV9 with TRBJ2-7, with D tentatively TRBD2 (6 bases). The CDR3 loop spans 14 amino acids. The germline V gene has CDR1 SGDLS and CDR2 YYNGEE. V was pared by 0 bases and J by 2 bases, with 9 bases between. The full variable domain, its missing parts supplied by reference TRBV9 and TRBJ2-7, is DSGVTQTPKHLITATGQRVTLRCSPRSGDLSVYWYQQSLDQGLQFLIQYYNGEERAKGNILERFSAQQFPDLHSELNLSSLELGDSALYFCASSVGGGAYEQYFGPGTRLTVT.

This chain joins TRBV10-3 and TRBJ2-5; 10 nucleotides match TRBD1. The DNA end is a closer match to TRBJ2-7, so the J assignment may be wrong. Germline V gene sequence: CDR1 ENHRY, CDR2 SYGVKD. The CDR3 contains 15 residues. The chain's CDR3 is CAISDLRDRGNEQYF. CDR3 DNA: TGTGCCATCAGTGATCTCCGGGACAGGGGCAACGAGCAGTACTTC.

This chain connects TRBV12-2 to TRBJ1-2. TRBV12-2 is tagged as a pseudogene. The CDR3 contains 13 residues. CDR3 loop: CASRLELKHGYTF. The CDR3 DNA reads TGTGCAAGTCGCTTAGAACTGAAACATGGCTACACCTTC.

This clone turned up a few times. In nucleotides, the CDR3 is TGTGCCAGTAGGGGACAGGGGGCAAACACCATATATTTT. It translates to CASRGQGANTIYF. This chain connects TRBV19 to TRBJ1-3; 12 nucleotides align to TRBD1. CDR1 is LNHDA and CDR2 is SQIVND in the germline V gene (reference sequence). The CDR3 has 13 amino acids. V lost 6 bases to trimming and J lost 6 bases; unmatched junction nucleotides: 0.

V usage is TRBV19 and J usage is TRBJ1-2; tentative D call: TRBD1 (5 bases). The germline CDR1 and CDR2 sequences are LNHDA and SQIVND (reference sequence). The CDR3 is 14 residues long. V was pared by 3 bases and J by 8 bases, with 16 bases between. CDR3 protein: CASSMERGTGGYTF. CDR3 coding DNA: TGTGCCAGTAGTATGGAAAGGGGTACGGGCGGCTACACCTTC.

CDR3 sequence reads: CASSLLGYEQYF. CDR3 sequence (DNA): TGTGCCAGCAGTCTCCTGGGCTACGAGCAGTACTTC. The chain combines TRBV6-5 with TRBJ2-5; D remains unclear. The J call is in doubt because the DNA end fits TRBJ2-7 better. The CDR3 runs 12 residues. In germline, CDR1 is MNHEY, CDR2 SVGAGI.

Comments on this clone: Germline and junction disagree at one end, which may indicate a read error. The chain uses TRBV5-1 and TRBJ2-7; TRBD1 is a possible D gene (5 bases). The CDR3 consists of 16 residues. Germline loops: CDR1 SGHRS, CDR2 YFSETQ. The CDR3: CASSLARTDRRVLRHF. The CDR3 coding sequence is TGCGCCAGCAGCTTGGCCAGGACCGACAGACGGGTACTACGCCACTTC.

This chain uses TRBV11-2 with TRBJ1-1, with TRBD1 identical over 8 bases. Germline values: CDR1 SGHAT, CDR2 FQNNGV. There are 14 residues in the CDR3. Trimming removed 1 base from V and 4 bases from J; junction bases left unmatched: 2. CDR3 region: CASSLGTGPTEAFF. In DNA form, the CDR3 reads TGTGCCAGCAGCTTAGGGACAGGGCCCACTGAAGCTTTCTTT.

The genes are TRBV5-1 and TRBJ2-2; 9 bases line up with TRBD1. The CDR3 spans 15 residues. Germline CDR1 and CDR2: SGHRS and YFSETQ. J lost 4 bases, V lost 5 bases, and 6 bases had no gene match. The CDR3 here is CASRAGTGRTGELFF. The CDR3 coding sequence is TGCGCCAGCAGGGCCGGGACAGGGCGCACCGGGGAGCTGTTTTTT.

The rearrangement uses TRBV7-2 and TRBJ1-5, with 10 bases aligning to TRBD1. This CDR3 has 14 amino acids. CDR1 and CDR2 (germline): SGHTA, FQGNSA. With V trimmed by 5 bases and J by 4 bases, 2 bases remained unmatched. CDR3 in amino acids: CASSRTGGNQPQHF. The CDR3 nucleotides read TGTGCCAGCAGCCGGACAGGGGGAAATCAGCCCCAGCATTTT.

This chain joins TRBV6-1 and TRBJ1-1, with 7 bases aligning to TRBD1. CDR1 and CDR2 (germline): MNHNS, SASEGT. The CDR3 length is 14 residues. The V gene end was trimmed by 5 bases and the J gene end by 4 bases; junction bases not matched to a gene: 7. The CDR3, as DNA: TGTGCCAGCAGTTCACGCGGACAGGCCACTGAAGCTTTCTTT. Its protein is CASSSRGQATEAFF.

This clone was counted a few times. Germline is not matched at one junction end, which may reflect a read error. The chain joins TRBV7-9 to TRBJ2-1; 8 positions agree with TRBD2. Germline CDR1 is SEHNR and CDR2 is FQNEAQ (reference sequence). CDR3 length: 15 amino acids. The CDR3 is CASSQETGGDNEQFF. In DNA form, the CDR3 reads TGCGCCAGCAGCCAAGAGACGGGGGGGGACAATGAGCAGTTCTTC.

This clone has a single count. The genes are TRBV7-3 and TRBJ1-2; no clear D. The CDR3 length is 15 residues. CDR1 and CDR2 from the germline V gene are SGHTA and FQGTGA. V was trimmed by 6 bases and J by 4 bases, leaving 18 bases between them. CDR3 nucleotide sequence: TGTGCCAGCAGTTCCTGGGGAGGAGCTTTCTATGGCTACACCTTC. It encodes CASSSWGGAFYGYTF.

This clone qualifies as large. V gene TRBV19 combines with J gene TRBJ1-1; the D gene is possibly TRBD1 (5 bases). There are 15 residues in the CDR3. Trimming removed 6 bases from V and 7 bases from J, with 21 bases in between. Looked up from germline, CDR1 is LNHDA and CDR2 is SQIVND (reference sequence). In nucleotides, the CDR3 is TGTGCCAGTAGCCCCTCCCTGGGGGGTGCGGTTGAAGCTTTCTTT. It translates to CASSPSLGGAVEAFF.

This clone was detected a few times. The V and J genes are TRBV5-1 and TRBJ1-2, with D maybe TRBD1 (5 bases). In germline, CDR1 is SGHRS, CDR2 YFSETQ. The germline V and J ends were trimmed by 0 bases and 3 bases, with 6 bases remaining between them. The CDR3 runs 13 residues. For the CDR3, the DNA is TGCGCCAGCAGCTTGGGGGGGGACTATGGCTACACCTTC. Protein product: CASSLGGDYGYTF.

For the CDR3, the DNA is TGCGCCAGCAGCTTGGGACAGGGGCCTAGCACAGATACGCAGTATTTT. Encoded protein: CASSLGQGPSTDTQYF. The genes are TRBV5-1 and TRBJ2-3; TRBD1 matches 8 bases. Trimming removed 0 bases from V and 0 bases from J; junction bases left unmatched: 3. The CDR3 totals 16 residues. Germline values: CDR1 SGHRS, CDR2 YFSETQ.

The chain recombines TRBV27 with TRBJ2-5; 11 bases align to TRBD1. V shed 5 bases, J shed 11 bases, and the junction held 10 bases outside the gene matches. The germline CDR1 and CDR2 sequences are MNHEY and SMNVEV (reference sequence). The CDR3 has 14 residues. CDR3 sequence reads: CASSADRGHGEQYF. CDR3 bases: TGTGCCAGCAGTGCGGACAGGGGGCATGGAGAGCAGTACTTC.

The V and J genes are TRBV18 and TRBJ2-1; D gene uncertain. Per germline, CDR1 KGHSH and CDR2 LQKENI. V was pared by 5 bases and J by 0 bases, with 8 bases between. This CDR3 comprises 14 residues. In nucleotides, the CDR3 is TGTGCCAGCTCAGCGGAGAGCTCCTACAATGAGCAGTTCTTC. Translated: CASSAESSYNEQFF.

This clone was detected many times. CDR3 sequence (DNA): TGTGCCAGCAGCTGGACAGCTAACACCGGGGAGCTGTTTTTT. As protein: CASSWTANTGELFF. This chain links TRBV7-2 with TRBJ2-2, with a possible D match to TRBD1 (6 bases). V was clipped by 4 bases and J by 2 bases, with 8 bases between them. CDR3 length: 14 residues. From germline, CDR1 is SGHTA and CDR2 FQGNSA.

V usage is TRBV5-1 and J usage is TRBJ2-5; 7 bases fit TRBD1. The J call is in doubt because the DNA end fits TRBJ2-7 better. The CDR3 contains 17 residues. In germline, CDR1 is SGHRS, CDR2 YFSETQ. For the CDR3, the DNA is TGCGCCAGCAGCTTGAGAACATCCGGGACAGTCTCCTACGAGCAGTACTTC. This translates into CASSLRTSGTVSYEQYF.